The rows below give T cell receptor beta chains drawn from one sample of a study of T-cell memory formation after mild COVID-19. TCRdb processed the 5' RACE reads anew with MiXCR; each CDR3 protein has one entry. The profile shows roughly 600,000 distinct CDR3 sequences, about 20% of them singletons. Sequencing was carried out using PBMCs or a T cell subset sorted from them (not recorded which). The receptor set was obtained from an adult woman who had mild COVID-19 (a few samples of this study predate the infection). Cell type and time point are not known. The CDR3 runs from the conserved cysteine through the conserved F or W. The D gene is left open where the match is weak. Only part of the rows carry a size: once, few, many, or a class if the clone is expanded.

TRBD1,TRBV24-1,17,TRBJ2-5,-,TGTGCCACCAGCCTAGAGGGGGCGTCTACGGGTCAAGAGACCCAGTACTTC,CATSLEGASTGQETQYF
-,TRBV4-3,16,TRBJ1-6,few,TGCGCCAGCAGCCAAGATGAGGGAGCCTATAATTCACCCCTCCACTTT,CASSQDEGAYNSPLHF
TRBD1,TRBV29-1,14,TRBJ2-3,-,TGCAGCGTCAAGGGGGGACAGGGAGTAGATACGCAGTATTTT,CSVKGGQGVDTQYF
-,TRBV5-1,17,TRBJ2-1,-,TGCGCCAGCAGCTTGGGGCTTGGGGGCCGCTCCTACAATGAGCAGTTCTTC,CASSLGLGGRSYNEQFF
-,TRBV10-3,15,TRBJ2-1,-,TGTGCCATCAGTGATGCTGGGTTCAAGGACAATGAGCAGTTCTTC,CAISDAGFKDNEQFF
-,TRBV5-1,15,TRBJ2-1,few,TGCGCCAGCAGCTTGAATTATGGGACATGGGATGAGCAGTTCTTC,CASSLNYGTWDEQFF
TRBD2,TRBV4-1,15,TRBJ2-7,once,TGCGCCAGCAGCCAAGTCGGGAGGGGGGACCACGAGCAGTACTTC,CASSQVGRGDHEQYF
-,TRBV5-1,13,TRBJ2-5,-,TGCGCCAGCAGCTTGGAGCACTGGGAGACCCAGTACTTC,CASSLEHWETQYF
TRBD2,TRBV20-1,15,TRBJ2-1,-,TGCAGTGCTGCCACTAGCGGGACCCACCTAAATGAGCAGTTCTTC,CSAATSGTHLNEQFF
TRBD2,TRBV7-3,16,TRBJ2-3,-,TGTGCCAGCAGCTTTGGGCTAGCGGGAGTCACAGATACGCAGTATTTT,CASSFGLAGVTDTQYF
TRBD1,TRBV6-1,16,TRBJ2-1,-,TGTGCCAGCAGGAAGGTCGGGACAGGGTTTGGAAGTGAGCAGTTCTTC,CASRKVGTGFGSEQFF
TRBD1,TRBV6-1,13,TRBJ1-6,few,TGTGCCAGCGGGACAGCACATAATTCACCCCTCCACTTT,CASGTAHNSPLHF
-,TRBV20-1,15,TRBJ2-1,few,TGCAGTGCTAGAGATTTCCAGGGTACCTACAATGAGCAGTTCTTC,CSARDFQGTYNEQFF
TRBD1,TRBV5-1,14,TRBJ1-4,-,TGCGCCAGCAGACTACGGGACAGGGGTGAAAAACTGTTTTTT,CASRLRDRGEKLFF
-,TRBV5-4,16,TRBJ2-7,few,TGTGCCAGCAGCTTGGGGAGCAGGGCCGACTCCTACGAGCAGTACTTC,CASSLGSRADSYEQYF
TRBD1,TRBV4-2,17,TRBJ1-2,-,TGTGCCAGCAGCCAAAGGGAGGACAGGGGAGTTGACTATGGCTACACCTTC,CASSQREDRGVDYGYTF
TRBD2,TRBV5-1,13,TRBJ2-1,many,TGCGCCAGCAGTAGCGGGGGGGCGAATGAGCAGTTCTTC,CASSSGGANEQFF
TRBD2,TRBV13,14,TRBJ2-7,-,TGTGCCAGCAGCCTGACCGGGACTAGCAACGAGCAGTACTTC,CASSLTGTSNEQYF
TRBD2,TRBV7-9,19,TRBJ2-5,-,TGTGCCAGCAGCCGACCGAAGAGTGGACTAGCGGAGGCCCAAGAGACCCAGTACTTC,CASSRPKSGLAEAQETQYF
-,TRBV6-5,13,TRBJ1-1,-,TGTGCCAGCAGTTACTCGGATCGGACAGAAGCTTTCTTT,CASSYSDRTEAFF
-,TRBV7-3,15,TRBJ1-2,-,TGTGCCAGCAGCTCCGATCCGGGACGGGTCTATGGCTACACCTTC,CASSSDPGRVYGYTF
TRBD2,TRBV6-5,18,TRBJ2-7,-,TGTGCCAGCAGTCGCCCCGGGACTAGCGGGGCCGCCCCCTACGAGCAGTACTTC,CASSRPGTSGAAPYEQYF
TRBD1,TRBV7-6,20,TRBJ2-6,few,TGTGCCAGCAGCTCTTCCCCCCCGGGACAGGTTGGCTCTGGGGCCAACGTCCTGACTTTC,CASSSSPPGQVGSGANVLTF
-,TRBV7-9,19,TRBJ2-1,few,TGTGCCAGCAGCCGAACCCTACCCCGGAGAGGGGAGGATTCGAATGAGCAGTTCTTC,CASSRTLPRRGEDSNEQFF
TRBD2,TRBV4-1,15,TRBJ2-1,few,TGCGCCAGCAGCGAACTAGCGGGGGAATACAATGAGCAGTTCTTC,CASSELAGEYNEQFF